A single sample gave rise to the 10 T cell receptor beta chains below, sequenced in a study of cytomegalovirus exposure and HLA in healthy donors. PCR employed 60 Vbeta and 13 Jbeta primers. TCRdb's table, derived via immunoSEQ multiplex PCR, lists solely in-frame clones and lacks some. The sample shows approximately 300,000 clones, approximately 85% of them seen only once. Sequencing was done on a sample of PBMCs. The source is a woman in her forties in good health and CMV-seropositive.

The rearrangement uses TRBV2 and TRBJ2-5; 7 positions match TRBD2. The ends lost 2 bases at V and 14 bases at J; junction bases unmatched: 11. The CDR3 spans 13 residues. The germline gives CDR1 SNHLY, CDR2 FYNNEI. The CDR3 region is CASSERWTSRLYF. The CDR3 bases are TGTGCCAGCAGTGAACGGTGGACTAGTAGGTTATACTTC.

This rearrangement joins TRBV5-1 to TRBJ1-4; 7 bases are a match to TRBD1. Germline CDR1 reads SGHRS; CDR2 reads YFSETQ. The CDR3 is 16 amino acids. V lost 4 bases and J lost 4; bases outside the gene matches: 10. This CDR3 is CASSLRQGQVNEKLFF. CDR3 DNA sequence: TGCGCCAGCAGCCTCCGACAGGGACAAGTTAATGAAAAACTGTTTTTT.

In DNA, the CDR3 is TGTGCCAGCAGTGAAGACAGAACCCACGAGCAGTACTTC. The encoded protein is CASSEDRTHEQYF. The V call is TRBV2, the J call TRBJ2-7; D is uncertain. CDR1 is SNHLY and CDR2 is FYNNEI in the germline V gene. CDR3 size: 13 residues. V shed 1 base and J shed 5 bases, with 9 bases lying between them.

The chain has TRBV4-3 and TRBJ1-2; D might be TRBD1 (5 bases). V was trimmed by 5 bases and J by 5 bases, leaving 12 bases between them. This CDR3 contains 13 residues. Germline CDR1 LGHNA, CDR2 YSLEER. CDR3 protein: CASSARQGYGYTF. The CDR3 DNA sequence: TGCGCCAGCAGCGCCCGCCAGGGTTATGGCTACACCTTC.

This clone was found a few times. The J gene is TRBJ2-1, the V gene TRBV7-2, with a tentative D call TRBD2 (6 bases). CDR1 is SGHTA and CDR2 is FQGNSA in the germline V gene. Trimming shortened V by 6 bases and J by 1 base, and 10 bases separated the two germline ends. This CDR3 is built from 14 residues. The CDR3 loop reads CASRASVSYNEQFF. Here the CDR3 DNA reads TGTGCCAGCAGGGCTAGCGTTTCCTACAATGAGCAGTTCTTC.

V is TRBV30 and J is TRBJ1-5, with D maybe TRBD1 (6 bases). The CDR3 has 16 residues. The V and J ends lost 1 base and 9 bases respectively, with 22 bases between them. Germline assignment: CDR1 GTSNPN and CDR2 SVGIG (reference sequence). The CDR3 sequence: CAWSESSRGNLGPQHF. As DNA, the CDR3 is TGTGCCTGGAGTGAGTCGTCAAGGGGGAACCTGGGGCCCCAGCATTTT.

The chain combines TRBV27 with TRBJ2-1, with 7 bases lining up with TRBD2. The V and J ends lost 2 bases and 5 bases, in that order; junction bases with no gene match: 6. Germline CDR1 is MNHEY and CDR2 is SMNVEV (reference sequence). The CDR3 length is 15 residues. CDR3 protein: CASSLAGLKNNEQFF. CDR3 sequence (DNA): TGTGCCAGCAGTTTAGCGGGACTAAAGAACAATGAGCAGTTCTTC.

Comments on this clone: At the DNA level, this CDR3 is encoded by other sequences in the same sample as well. This sequence joins TRBV28 and TRBJ2-3; D remains unclear. The V and J ends lost 4 bases and 1 base respectively, with 3 bases between them. Germline-derived CDR1 and CDR2 are MDHEN and SYDVKM. The CDR3 contains 12 residues. The CDR3 protein is CASSSGTDTQYF. The CDR3 DNA reads as TGTGCCAGCAGTTCCGGCACAGATACGCAGTATTTT.

This clone showed up just once. The rearrangement links TRBV6-4 to TRBJ2-3, with 10 bases lining up with TRBD2. Germline values: CDR1 MRHNA, CDR2 SNTAGT. The CDR3 contains 15 residues. Trimming removed 5 bases from V and 5 bases from J; junction bases left unmatched: 7. The CDR3 sequence is CASSSLGLAVDTQYF. The CDR3 nucleotides read TGTGCCAGCAGTAGTCTCGGACTAGCGGTAGATACGCAGTATTTT.

This chain joins TRBV30 and TRBJ2-1; TRBD2 matches at 8 bases. The length of the CDR3 is 14 residues. In germline, CDR1 is GTSNPN, CDR2 SVGIG (reference sequence). The junction had 7 bases not matched to a gene; V was cut back by 0 bases and J by 9 bases. CDR3: CAWSVAGGWIEQFF. The CDR3 region has the DNA TGTGCCTGGAGTGTTGCGGGAGGCTGGATTGAGCAGTTCTTC.